These 18 T cell receptor beta chains originate from one sample sequenced in a study of T cells in pancreatic ductal adenocarcinoma. This table comes from immunoSEQ multiplex PCR, and its TCRdb copy is limited to in-frame clones, with some not included. Here the sample spans roughly 100,000 clones, about 95% being singletons. Selected pancreatic ductal adenocarcinoma patients had undergone surgery without neoadjuvant therapy. The sample consisted of PBMCs. Every receptor here comes from a human donor with pancreatic ductal adenocarcinoma.

The rearrangement links TRBV5-1 to TRBJ2-1, with TRBD2 matching over 14 bases. Germline V CDR1 and CDR2: SGHRS, YFSETQ. The CDR3 is made up of 20 amino acids. V was clipped by 3 bases and J by 0 bases; unmatched bases: 11. Written as DNA, the CDR3 is TGCGCCAGCAGCTCCCGGGGACTAGCGGGAGAAGTTCCCTCCTACAATGAGCAGTTCTTC. Protein: CASSSRGLAGEVPSYNEQFF.

This clone has only one observation. The chain couples TRBV30 to TRBJ2-1, with unresolved D. This CDR3 region has 11 residues. V lost 1 base, J lost 13 bases, and 11 bases lay in between. Germline CDR1 and CDR2: GTSNPN and SVGIG (reference sequence). As DNA, the CDR3 is TGTGCCTGGAGTGGGCTTGATCTTCAGTTCTTC. It yields the protein CAWSGLDLQFF.

The J gene is TRBJ1-5, the V gene TRBV10-2; TRBD1 matches 11 bases. The CDR3 has 18 amino acids. Germline CDR1 and CDR2: WSHSY and SAAADI. The trim removed 7 bases at V and 3 bases at J, leaving 14 bases unmatched. The CDR3 sequence: CASNKMVGTGGFNQPQHF. The CDR3 DNA is TGCGCCAGCAACAAAATGGTAGGGACAGGGGGTTTCAATCAGCCCCAGCATTTT.

This rearrangement joins TRBV18 to TRBJ2-7; D call uncertain. This CDR3 contains 13 residues. CDR1 is KGHSH, CDR2 LQKENI, per germline. Trimming cost V 4 bases and J 5 bases, with 12 bases left between them. Here the CDR3 DNA reads TGTGCCAGCTCACTTGGTACTGCCCACGAGCAGTACTTC. Its translation: CASSLGTAHEQYF.

V is TRBV6-5 and J is TRBJ1-2, with TRBD1 identical over 10 bases. The CDR3 has 15 residues. Per the germline V gene, CDR1 is MNHEY and CDR2 is SVGAGI. The V segment lost 5 bases and the J segment 8 bases; nucleotides outside the gene matches: 11. In nucleotides, the CDR3 is TGTGCCAGCAGTCCCTCTTGGGACAGGGGTGGAGGCTACACCTTC. It encodes CASSPSWDRGGGYTF.

A remark on this clone: This specimen includes other DNA sequences encoding the same CDR3. The chain recombines TRBV18 with TRBJ2-3, with D unclear. This CDR3 region has 12 residues. V lost 3 bases to trimming and J lost 4 bases, with 5 bases between them. Looked up from germline, CDR1 is KGHSH and CDR2 is LQKENI. CDR3 DNA sequence: TGTGCCAGCTCACCGAGTTCAGATACGCAGTATTTT. Translating gives CASSPSSDTQYF.

The chain carries TRBV9 and TRBJ2-3; 7 bases align to TRBD1. The J segment lost 7 bases and the V segment lost 0 bases, leaving 8 bases of the junction unmatched. Germline V gene data show CDR1 as SGDLS and CDR2 as YYNGEE. This CDR3 is built from 15 residues. As DNA, the CDR3 is TGTGCCAGCAGCGTAGCACTTACAGGGGATCATACGCAGTATTTT. It translates to CASSVALTGDHTQYF.

The rearrangement joins TRBV19 to TRBJ2-7; perhaps TRBD1 as D (5 bases). Trimming shortened V by 9 bases and J by 0 bases, and 15 bases separated the two germline ends. The germline V gene has CDR1 LNHDA and CDR2 SQIVND (reference sequence). CDR3 length equals 14 residues. This CDR3 is CASRKGPPSYEQYF. As DNA, the CDR3 is TGTGCCAGCCGGAAGGGGCCGCCCTCCTACGAGCAGTACTTC.

This chain connects TRBV11-2 to TRBJ2-3, with 13 bases matching TRBD2. Germline assignment: CDR1 SGHAT and CDR2 FQNNGV. The V gene end was trimmed by 1 base and the J gene end by 6 bases; junction bases not matched to a gene: 13. The CDR3 spans 19 residues. This CDR3 is CASSLVRRTSGSMADTQYF. In DNA form, the CDR3 reads TGTGCCAGCAGCTTAGTAAGAAGGACTAGCGGGAGTATGGCGGATACGCAGTATTTT.

The chain is built from TRBV2 and TRBJ2-3; TRBD2 agrees at 13 bases. The germline gives CDR1 SNHLY, CDR2 FYNNEI. The CDR3 runs to 15 residues. J lost 4 bases, V lost 7 bases, and 5 bases had no gene match. Here the CDR3 reads CASKTSGRAPDTQYF. The CDR3, as DNA: TGTGCCAGCAAAACTAGCGGGAGGGCCCCAGATACGCAGTATTTT.

For the CDR3, the DNA is TGTGCCAGCAGTCAAGTCGACGGGTACTGGTACTTC. Amino acid sequence: CASSQVDGYWYF. The chain couples TRBV6-5 to TRBJ2-7; D unresolved. Looked up from germline, CDR1 is MNHEY and CDR2 is SVGAGI. Trimming stripped 5 bases from V and 12 bases from J, with 17 bases between. The CDR3 has 12 residues.

The chain joins TRBV9 to TRBJ2-2; no clear D. V was pared by 0 bases and J by 2 bases, with 5 bases between. The germline V gene has CDR1 SGDLS and CDR2 YYNGEE. The CDR3 has 14 amino acids. The CDR3 sequence is CASSVGANTGELFF. For the CDR3, the DNA is TGTGCCAGCAGCGTAGGCGCTAACACCGGGGAGCTGTTTTTT. Full variable domain (rest looked up from reference TRBV9 and TRBJ2-2): DSGVTQTPKHLITATGQRVTLRCSPRSGDLSVYWYQQSLDQGLQFLIQYYNGEERAKGNILERFSAQQFPDLHSELNLSSLELGDSALYFCASSVGANTGELFFGEGSRLTVL.

This chain uses TRBV5-4 with TRBJ2-3, with a weak D call TRBD2 (6 bases). Germline V gene lookup returns CDR1 SGHNT and CDR2 YYREEE (reference sequence). The germline V and J ends were trimmed by 4 bases and 2 bases, with 11 bases remaining between them. This CDR3 spans 14 amino acids. The CDR3 coding sequence is TGTGCCAGCAGCAGCGGGCTGCCCACAGATACGCAGTATTTT. Amino acid sequence: CASSSGLPTDTQYF.

This chain links TRBV10-2 with TRBJ2-7; 7 bases map to TRBD1. This CDR3 is built from 13 residues. Germline V lookup: CDR1 WSHSY, CDR2 SAAADI. V gave up 5 bases and J gave up 3 bases; unmatched junction bases: 4. CDR3: CASSRTGDYEQYF. The CDR3 region has the DNA TGCGCCAGCAGTCGGACAGGCGACTACGAGCAGTACTTC.

This sequence joins TRBV4-3 and TRBJ2-4; perhaps TRBD2 as D (6 bases). Germline assignment: CDR1 LGHNA and CDR2 YSLEER. The CDR3 extends over 18 amino acids. Trimming removed 2 bases from V and 1 base from J, with 18 bases in between. The CDR3 DNA reads TGCGCCAGCAGCCAAAAGATCGACCCTAGCGCCGCCAAAAACATTCAGTACTTC. This sequence encodes CASSQKIDPSAAKNIQYF.

The gene calls are TRBV7-9 and TRBJ2-7; 12 bases align to TRBD2. Looked up from germline, CDR1 is SEHNR and CDR2 is FQNEAQ (reference sequence). CDR3 length: 17 residues. The V gene end was trimmed by 7 bases and the J gene end by 2 bases; junction bases not matched to a gene: 12. In DNA, the CDR3 is TGTGCCAGCACCTCTTCTAGCGGGAGGGTCTCAACCTACGAGCAGTACTTC. As protein: CASTSSSGRVSTYEQYF.

The chain's CDR3 is CASRSSYGRVETQYF. The DNA of the CDR3 is TGCGCCAGCAGATCCTCCTACGGGAGGGTAGAGACCCAGTACTTC. The chain recombines TRBV5-1 with TRBJ2-5, with 8 bases lining up with TRBD2. The CDR3 extends over 15 amino acids. J gave up 4 bases and V 5 bases, and 10 bases lay outside the gene matches. Germline lookup yields CDR1 SGHRS and CDR2 YFSETQ. Supplemented by reference TRBV5-1 and TRBJ2-5, the full variable domain reads KAGVTQTPRYLIKTRGQQVTLSCSPISGHRSVSWYQQTPGQGLQFLFEYFSETQRNKGNFPGRFSGRQFSNSRSEMNVSTLELGDSALYLCASRSSYGRVETQYFGPGTRLLVL.

The gene calls are TRBV7-3 and TRBJ2-1, with TRBD1 as a possible D gene (5 bases). The V and J ends lost 5 bases and 8 bases respectively, with 16 bases between them. The CDR3 has 14 amino acids. Germline loops: CDR1 SGHTA, CDR2 FQGTGA. The CDR3: CASSNQKGQYEQFF. CDR3 DNA sequence: TGTGCCAGCAGCAATCAAAAGGGGCAGTATGAGCAGTTCTTC.